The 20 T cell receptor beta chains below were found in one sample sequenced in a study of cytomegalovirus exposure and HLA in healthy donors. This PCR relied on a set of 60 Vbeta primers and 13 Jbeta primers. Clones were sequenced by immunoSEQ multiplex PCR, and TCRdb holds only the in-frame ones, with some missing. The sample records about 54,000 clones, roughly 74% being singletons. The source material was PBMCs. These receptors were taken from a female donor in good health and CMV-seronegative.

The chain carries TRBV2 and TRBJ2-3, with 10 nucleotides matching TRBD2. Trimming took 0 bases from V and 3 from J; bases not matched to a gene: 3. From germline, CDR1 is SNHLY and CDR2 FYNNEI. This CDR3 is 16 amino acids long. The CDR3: CASSEALAGPTDTQYF. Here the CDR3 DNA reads TGTGCCAGCAGTGAAGCACTAGCGGGGCCTACAGATACGCAGTATTTT.

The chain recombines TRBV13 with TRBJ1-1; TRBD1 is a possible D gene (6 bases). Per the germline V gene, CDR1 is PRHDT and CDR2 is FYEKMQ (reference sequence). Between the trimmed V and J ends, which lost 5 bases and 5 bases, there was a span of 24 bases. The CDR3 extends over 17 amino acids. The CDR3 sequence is CASSPSEGRGGRTEAFF. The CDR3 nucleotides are TGTGCCAGCAGCCCTTCAGAGGGCAGGGGAGGGCGAACTGAAGCTTTCTTT.

The CDR3 reads CASSITGIAGYEQYF. DNA for the CDR3: TGTGCCAGTAGTATCACAGGCATAGCGGGCTACGAGCAGTACTTC. This chain uses TRBV19 with TRBJ2-7, with 7 nucleotides matching TRBD2. V gave up 3 bases and J gave up 3 bases; unmatched junction bases: 8. The CDR3 loop spans 15 amino acids. Germline lookup yields CDR1 LNHDA and CDR2 SQIVND (reference sequence).

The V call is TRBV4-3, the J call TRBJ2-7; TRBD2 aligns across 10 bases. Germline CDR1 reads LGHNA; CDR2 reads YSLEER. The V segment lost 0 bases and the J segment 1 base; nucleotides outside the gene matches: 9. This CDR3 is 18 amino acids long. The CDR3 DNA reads TGCGCCAGCAGCCAAGAAGGGGAAGCGGGGGGGCCATCCTACGAGCAGTACTTC. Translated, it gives CASSQEGEAGGPSYEQYF.

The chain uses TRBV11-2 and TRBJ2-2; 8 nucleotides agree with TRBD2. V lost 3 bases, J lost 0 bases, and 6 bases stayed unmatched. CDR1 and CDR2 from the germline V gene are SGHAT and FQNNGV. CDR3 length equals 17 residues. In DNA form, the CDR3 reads TGTGCCAGCAGCTTTAGGCCACTAGCGGCGAACACCGGGGAGCTGTTTTTT. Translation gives CASSFRPLAANTGELFF.

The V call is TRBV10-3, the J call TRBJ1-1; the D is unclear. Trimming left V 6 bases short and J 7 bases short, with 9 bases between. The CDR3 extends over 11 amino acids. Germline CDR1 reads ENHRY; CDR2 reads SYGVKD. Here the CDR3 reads CAISEGLEAFF. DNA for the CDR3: TGTGCCATCAGCGAGGGCCTTGAAGCTTTCTTT.

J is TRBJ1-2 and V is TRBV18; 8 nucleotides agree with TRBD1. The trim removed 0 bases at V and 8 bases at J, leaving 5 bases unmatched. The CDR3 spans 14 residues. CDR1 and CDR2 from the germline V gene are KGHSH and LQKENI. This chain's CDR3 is CASSPPTGGGGYTF. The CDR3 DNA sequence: TGTGCCAGCTCACCACCAACAGGGGGAGGAGGCTACACCTTC.

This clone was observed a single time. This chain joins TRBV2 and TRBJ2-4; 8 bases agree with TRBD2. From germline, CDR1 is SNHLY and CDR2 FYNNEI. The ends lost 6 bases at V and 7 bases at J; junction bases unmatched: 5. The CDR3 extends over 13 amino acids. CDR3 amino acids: CASRRGGGNIQYF. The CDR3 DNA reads TGTGCCAGCAGACGGGGGGGCGGGAACATTCAGTACTTC.

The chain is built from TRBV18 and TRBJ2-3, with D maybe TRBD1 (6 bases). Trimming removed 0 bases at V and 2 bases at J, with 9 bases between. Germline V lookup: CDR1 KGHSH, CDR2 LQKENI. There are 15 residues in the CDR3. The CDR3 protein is CASSPPTGPTDTQYF. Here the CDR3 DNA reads TGTGCCAGCTCACCACCGACAGGTCCCACAGATACGCAGTATTTT.

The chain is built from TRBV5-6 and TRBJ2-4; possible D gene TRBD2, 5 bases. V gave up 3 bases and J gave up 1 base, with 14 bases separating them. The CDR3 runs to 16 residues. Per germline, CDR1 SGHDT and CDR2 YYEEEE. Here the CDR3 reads CASSWGVELAKNIQYF. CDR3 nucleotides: TGTGCCAGCAGCTGGGGAGTGGAGCTGGCCAAAAACATTCAGTACTTC.

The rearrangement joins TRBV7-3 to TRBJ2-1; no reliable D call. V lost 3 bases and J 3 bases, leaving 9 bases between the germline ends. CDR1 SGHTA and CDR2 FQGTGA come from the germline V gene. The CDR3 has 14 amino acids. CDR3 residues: CASSFSASYNEQFF. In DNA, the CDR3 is TGTGCCAGCAGCTTTTCGGCTAGCTACAATGAGCAGTTCTTC.

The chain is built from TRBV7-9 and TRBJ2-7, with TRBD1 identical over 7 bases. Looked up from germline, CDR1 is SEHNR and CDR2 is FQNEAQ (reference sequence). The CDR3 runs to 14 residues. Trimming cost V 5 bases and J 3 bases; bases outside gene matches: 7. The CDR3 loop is CASSLRQGVYEQYF. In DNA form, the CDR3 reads TGTGCCAGCAGCCTGAGACAGGGAGTCTACGAGCAGTACTTC.

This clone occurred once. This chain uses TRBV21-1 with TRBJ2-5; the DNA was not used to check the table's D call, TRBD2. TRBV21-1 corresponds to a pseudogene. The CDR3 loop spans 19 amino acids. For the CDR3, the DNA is TGTGCCAGCAGCAAAGCGGGGCGGGGACTAGCGGGGGGAAGGGAGACCCAGTACTTC. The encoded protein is CASSKAGRGLAGGRETQYF.

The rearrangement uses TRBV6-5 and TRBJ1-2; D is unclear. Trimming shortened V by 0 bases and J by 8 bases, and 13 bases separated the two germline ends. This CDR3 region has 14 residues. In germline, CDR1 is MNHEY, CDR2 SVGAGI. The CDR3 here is CASSYSGQSGGYTF. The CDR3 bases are TGTGCCAGCAGTTACTCCGGGCAGTCGGGAGGCTACACCTTC.

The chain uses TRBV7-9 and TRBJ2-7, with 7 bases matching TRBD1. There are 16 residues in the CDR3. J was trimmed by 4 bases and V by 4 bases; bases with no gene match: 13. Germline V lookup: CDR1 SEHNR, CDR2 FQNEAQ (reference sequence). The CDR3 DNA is TGTGCCAGCAGCTCGGCCAAGACAGGGAAAGTGTACGAGCAGTACTTC. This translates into CASSSAKTGKVYEQYF.

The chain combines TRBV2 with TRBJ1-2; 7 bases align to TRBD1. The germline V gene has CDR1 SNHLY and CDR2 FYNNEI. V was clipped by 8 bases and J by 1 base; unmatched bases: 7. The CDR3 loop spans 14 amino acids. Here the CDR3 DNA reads TGTGCCAGCTCCCAGACAGGGAGTAACTATGGCTACACCTTC. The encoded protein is CASSQTGSNYGYTF.

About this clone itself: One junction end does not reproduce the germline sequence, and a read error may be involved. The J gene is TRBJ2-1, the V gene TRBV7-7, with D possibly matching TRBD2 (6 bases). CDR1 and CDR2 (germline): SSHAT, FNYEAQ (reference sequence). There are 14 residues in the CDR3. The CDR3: CASSPPGSYNEQFF. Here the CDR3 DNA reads TGTGCTAGCAGCCCCCCCGGGAGTTACAATGAGCAGTTCTTC. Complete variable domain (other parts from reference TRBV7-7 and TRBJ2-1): GAGVSQSPRYKVTKRGQDVTLRCDPISSHATLYWYQQALGQGPEFLTYFNYEAQPDKSGLPSDRFSAERPEGSISTLTIQRTEQRDSAMYRCASSPPGSYNEQFFGPGTRLTVL.

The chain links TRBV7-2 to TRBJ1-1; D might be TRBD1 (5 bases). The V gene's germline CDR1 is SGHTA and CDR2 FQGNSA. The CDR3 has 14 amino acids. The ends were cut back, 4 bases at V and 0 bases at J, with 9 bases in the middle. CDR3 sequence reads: CASSSGDMNTEAFF. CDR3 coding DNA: TGTGCCAGCAGCTCGGGGGATATGAACACTGAAGCTTTCTTT.

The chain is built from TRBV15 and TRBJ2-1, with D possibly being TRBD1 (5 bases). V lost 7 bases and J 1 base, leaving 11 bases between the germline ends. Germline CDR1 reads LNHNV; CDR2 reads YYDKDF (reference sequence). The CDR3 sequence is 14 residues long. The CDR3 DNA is TGTGCCACCAAGACAGATAGATCCTACAATGAGCAGTTCTTC. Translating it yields CATKTDRSYNEQFF.

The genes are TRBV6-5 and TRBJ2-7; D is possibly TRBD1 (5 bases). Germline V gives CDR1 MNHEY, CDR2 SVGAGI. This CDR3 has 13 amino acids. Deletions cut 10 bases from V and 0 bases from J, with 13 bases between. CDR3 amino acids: CATQGASSYEQYF. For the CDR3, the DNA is TGTGCCACCCAGGGCGCTAGCTCCTACGAGCAGTACTTC.